Shown below are 29 T cell receptor beta chains from a single sample sequenced in a study of blood T cell repertoires in COVID-19 (TCRdb year 2020). Libraries were built with the immunoSEQ multiplex PCR assay. TCRdb provides this immuneACCESS table in a form limited to in-frame rearrangements. Some clones are lacking; in checked studies, under half of them reflect an unresolved V gene, and why the rest are absent is not known. The sample table shows fewer than 55,000 clones, and about 70% are seen once. Together, the top ten hold roughly 10% of the sample. What was sequenced was peripheral blood. These receptors originate from a woman aged 70-85 years with acute or convalescent COVID-19.

This clone was observed a handful of times. The chain combines TRBV6-6 with TRBJ2-3; the D gene is possibly TRBD2 (7 bases). Trimming stripped 7 bases from V and 4 bases from J, with 15 bases between. Germline V gene sequence: CDR1 MNHNY, CDR2 SVGAGI (reference sequence). The CDR3 totals 14 residues. In DNA form, the CDR3 reads TGTGCCAGCATCCCGGGGGGACATTCAGATACGCAGTATTTT. It codes for CASIPGGHSDTQYF.

This sequence joins TRBV7-3 and TRBJ2-3; 7 bases agree with TRBD1. Germline V gene sequence: CDR1 SGHTA, CDR2 FQGTGA. V lost 5 bases and J lost 13; bases outside the gene matches: 15. There are 14 residues in the CDR3. CDR3 residues: CASSDREQHSTKYF. CDR3 DNA: TGTGCCAGCAGCGACAGGGAGCAACACAGCACAAAGTATTTT.

Only one count was recorded for this clone. The chain uses TRBV5-1 and TRBJ1-4, with TRBD1 matching over 8 bases. This CDR3 is built from 14 residues. Germline lookup yields CDR1 SGHRS and CDR2 YFSETQ. The trim removed 0 bases at V and 8 bases at J, leaving 3 bases unmatched. CDR3 sequence (DNA): TGCGCCAGCAGCTTGGGGACAGGGATGGAAAAACTGTTTTTT. Its translation is CASSLGTGMEKLFF.

The V gene is TRBV6-1, the J gene TRBJ1-2; 7 nucleotides align to TRBD1. V trimming: 10 bases; J trimming: 3 bases; junction bases outside the gene matches: 5. Looked up from germline, CDR1 is MNHNS and CDR2 is SASEGT. The CDR3 extends over 12 amino acids. The DNA for the CDR3 is TGTGCCACCTGGACAGGCGACTATGGCTACACCTTC. Protein: CATWTGDYGYTF.

The chain joins TRBV7-9 to TRBJ1-3, with D tentatively TRBD1 (5 bases). The germline V and J ends were trimmed by 8 bases and 1 base, with 12 bases remaining between them. The CDR3 runs to 14 residues. Germline loops: CDR1 SEHNR, CDR2 FQNEAQ (reference sequence). The CDR3 here is CASDQGASGNTIYF. CDR3 nucleotide sequence: TGTGCCAGCGACCAAGGGGCGTCTGGAAACACCATATATTTT.

The CDR3 loop is CASSLSRAGGDTQYF. The CDR3 DNA is TGTGCCAGCAGCTTGTCGCGGGCAGGGGGAGATACGCAGTATTTT. V and J are TRBV7-9 and TRBJ2-3, with 7 bases lining up with TRBD1. The ends lost 3 bases at V and 5 bases at J; junction bases unmatched: 8. From germline, CDR1 is SEHNR and CDR2 FQNEAQ (reference sequence). The CDR3 has 15 residues.

Comments on this clone: This CDR3 is also generated by other DNA sequences in the sample. DNA of the CDR3: TGTGCCACCAGCAGCAGTACAGATACGCAGTATTTT. This encodes CATSSSTDTQYF. The chain links TRBV15 to TRBJ2-3; D remains unclear. Trimming removed 3 bases from V and 3 bases from J, with 4 bases in between. The CDR3 covers 12 residues. Germline lookup yields CDR1 LNHNV and CDR2 YYDKDF (reference sequence).

The V call is TRBV27, the J call TRBJ2-1; 8 nucleotides agree with TRBD2. The CDR3 runs to 15 residues. The V gene's germline CDR1 is MNHEY and CDR2 SMNVEV (reference sequence). V shed 1 base, J shed 7 bases, and the junction held 6 bases outside the gene matches. CDR3 sequence: CASSLLRAGGNEQFF. The CDR3 bases are TGTGCCAGCAGTTTATTGCGCGCGGGAGGAAATGAGCAGTTCTTC.

The V call is TRBV6-5, the J call TRBJ1-2, with D possibly being TRBD1 (5 bases). The germline gives CDR1 MNHEY, CDR2 SVGAGI. V dropped 9 bases and J dropped 3 bases, with 11 bases sitting between them. The CDR3 contains 12 residues. CDR3 region: CASVQGDYGYTF. In nucleotides, the CDR3 is TGTGCCAGTGTCCAGGGTGACTATGGCTACACCTTC.

V and J are TRBV9 and TRBJ2-1; 7 bases agree with TRBD1. In germline, CDR1 is SGDLS, CDR2 YYNGEE. CDR3 length: 15 residues. V shed 3 bases and J 7 bases; nucleotides not matched to a gene: 10. CDR3 residues: CASSGGGRRLNEQFF. DNA for the CDR3: TGTGCCAGCAGCGGAGGGGGCAGGCGACTAAATGAGCAGTTCTTC.

The rearrangement joins TRBV28 to TRBJ1-2, with TRBD1 identical over 8 bases. Germline V gene sequence: CDR1 MDHEN, CDR2 SYDVKM. After removal of 1 base from V and 6 bases from J, the junction contained 4 bases not matched to a gene. This CDR3 comprises 14 residues. CDR3 amino acids: CASSLFPTGDGYTF. Written as DNA, the CDR3 is TGTGCCAGCAGTTTATTCCCGACAGGGGATGGCTACACCTTC.

This clone turned up a few times. The V gene is TRBV28, the J gene TRBJ2-7; 10 bases agree with TRBD1. Germline trimming cut 3 bases from V and 4 bases from J; bases unmatched to any gene: 6. Germline V gene lookup returns CDR1 MDHEN and CDR2 SYDVKM. This CDR3 is built from 15 residues. Here the CDR3 reads CASSFTGQGLYEQYF. DNA for the CDR3: TGTGCCAGCAGTTTCACGGGACAGGGGTTATACGAGCAGTACTTC.

In this sample, this clone turned up once. The chain carries TRBV7-3 and TRBJ2-3; maybe TRBD2 (6 bases). The V gene lost 2 bases and the J gene lost 1 base, with 10 bases spanning the gap. There are 15 residues in the CDR3. CDR1 and CDR2 (germline): SGHTA, FQGTGA. CDR3 DNA: TGTGCCAGCAGCTTAGGCGGGGCTCGCACAGATACGCAGTATTTT. Its translation: CASSLGGARTDTQYF.

The chain has TRBV5-1 and TRBJ2-3, with no clear D. This CDR3 comprises 12 residues. The germline V gene encodes CDR1 SGHRS and CDR2 YFSETQ. Trimming cost V 3 bases and J 2 bases, with 4 bases left between them. The CDR3 loop is CASSSNTDTQYF. Written as DNA, the CDR3 is TGCGCCAGCAGCTCTAACACAGATACGCAGTATTTT.

V and J are TRBV11-3 and TRBJ1-2; a possible D gene is TRBD1 (6 bases). Germline CDR1 reads SGHNT; CDR2 reads YENEEA. The ends were cut back, 6 bases at V and 1 base at J, with 15 bases in the middle. This CDR3 has 15 amino acids. CDR3 coding DNA: TGTGCCAGCAGGAGGAACAGGACAGTTAACTATGGCTACACCTTC. It yields the protein CASRRNRTVNYGYTF.

The chain joins TRBV7-9 to TRBJ1-5, with TRBD1 identical over 8 bases. The CDR3 covers 18 residues. CDR1 is SEHNR, CDR2 FQNEAQ, per germline (reference sequence). J was trimmed by 5 bases and V by 3 bases; bases with no gene match: 15. The CDR3 coding sequence is TGTGCCAGCAGCTTTTCCGGGACAGGTTTTCTGGGAGATCAGCCCCAGCATTTT. Residues: CASSFSGTGFLGDQPQHF.

This chain connects TRBV9 to TRBJ2-2; D unresolved. Trimming took 0 bases from V and 0 from J, leaving 9 bases between them. The germline gives CDR1 SGDLS, CDR2 YYNGEE. CDR3 length: 16 amino acids. CDR3 nucleotides: TGTGCCAGCAGCGTAGGCGGCGGAACGAACACCGGGGAGCTGTTTTTT. It yields the protein CASSVGGGTNTGELFF.

V gene TRBV5-1 combines with J gene TRBJ2-7, with 9 bases fitting TRBD1. V shed 1 base, J shed 5 bases, and the junction held 7 bases outside the gene matches. This CDR3 region has 15 residues. CDR1 SGHRS and CDR2 YFSETQ come from the germline V gene. The CDR3: CASSLWTGERHEQYF. The CDR3 region has the DNA TGCGCCAGCAGCTTGTGGACAGGGGAGAGACACGAGCAGTACTTC.

This clone was detected only a few times. The chain couples TRBV11-2 to TRBJ2-7; 8 bases align to TRBD2. Germline-derived CDR1 and CDR2 are SGHAT and FQNNGV. The J segment lost 6 bases and the V segment lost 6 bases, leaving 13 bases of the junction unmatched. The CDR3 has 15 amino acids. Here the CDR3 reads CASRPPGLGGGEQYF. CDR3 nucleotide sequence: TGTGCCAGCAGACCCCCGGGACTAGGTGGAGGCGAGCAGTACTTC.

The chain combines TRBV6-2 or TRBV6-3 with TRBJ1-2; TRBD1 aligns across 7 bases. V shed 5 bases, J shed 4 bases, and the junction held 7 bases outside the gene matches. The CDR3 sequence is 14 residues long. Per the germline V gene, CDR1 is MNHEY and CDR2 is SVGEGT. CDR3 DNA: TGTGCCAGCAGTCCAGGCGGGACAGCCTATGGCTACACCTTC. Protein: CASSPGGTAYGYTF.

This chain connects TRBV5-4 to TRBJ1-6; D is undetermined. V lost 2 bases to trimming and J lost 0 bases, with 9 bases between them. The CDR3 has 16 residues. Germline V gene sequence: CDR1 SGHNT, CDR2 YYREEE (reference sequence). CDR3 residues: CASSFTDSSYNSPLHF. The CDR3 DNA reads as TGTGCCAGCAGCTTTACAGATAGCTCCTATAATTCACCCCTCCACTTT.

This clone was seen only a few times. The V call is TRBV28, the J call TRBJ2-5; TRBD1 agrees at 9 bases. Per germline, CDR1 MDHEN and CDR2 SYDVKM. With V trimmed by 3 bases and J by 4 bases, 6 bases remained unmatched. The CDR3 consists of 15 residues. The CDR3 coding sequence is TGTGCCAGCAGTTTGAGGGACAGGGCTATAGAGACCCAGTACTTC. Residues: CASSLRDRAIETQYF.

The chain is built from TRBV6-2 or TRBV6-3 and TRBJ1-1, with a possible D match to TRBD1 (5 bases). V was trimmed by 5 bases and J by 7 bases, leaving 17 bases between them. The CDR3 loop spans 14 amino acids. Germline V gives CDR1 MNHEY, CDR2 SVGEGT. The CDR3 region has the DNA TGTGCCAGCAGTGACCTTCAGGACACCTATGAAGCTTTCTTT. Translated: CASSDLQDTYEAFF.

This clone occurred a few times. The chain joins TRBV3-1 (or the pseudogene TRBV3-2) to TRBJ2-2, with 12 nucleotides matching TRBD2. Germline CDR1 reads LGHDT; CDR2 reads YNNKEL (reference sequence). CDR3 length equals 19 residues. V lost 5 bases, J lost 6 bases, and 16 bases stayed unmatched. The CDR3 coding sequence is TGTGCCAGCAGCGGAGGTCCTAGCGGGGGGGCCATCGACCCCGGGGAGCTGTTTTTT. It encodes CASSGGPSGGAIDPGELFF.

This rearrangement joins TRBV21-1 to TRBJ2-4; the table gives TRBD2 as D, unverified against the DNA. TRBV21-1 is described as a pseudogene. CDR3 size: 15 residues. CDR3 in amino acids: CASTLADIAKNIQYF. The CDR3 DNA reads as TGTGCCAGCACCCTAGCGGATATAGCCAAAAACATTCAGTACTTC.

This clone was recorded once. In DNA form, the CDR3 reads TGTGCCAGCAGCGTAGGGGGCGGCTACAATGAGCAGTTCTTC. Encoded protein: CASSVGGGYNEQFF. The chain has TRBV9 and TRBJ2-1; a weak D match, TRBD1 (5 bases). Germline CDR1 is SGDLS and CDR2 is YYNGEE. V was clipped by 0 bases and J by 3 bases, with 7 bases between them. This CDR3 spans 14 amino acids.

The J gene is TRBJ1-3, the V gene TRBV7-9; D remains ambiguous. The CDR3 sequence is 14 residues long. From germline, CDR1 is SEHNR and CDR2 FQNEAQ (reference sequence). V lost 5 bases and J 4 bases, leaving 12 bases between the germline ends. CDR3 region: CASSRTGVGNTIYF. CDR3 DNA: TGTGCCAGCAGCCGGACGGGAGTAGGAAACACCATATATTTT.

This clone occurred many times. The CDR3 region is CASSPNYEQYF. CDR3 sequence (DNA): TGTGCCAGCAGTCCCAATTACGAGCAGTACTTC. V and J are TRBV28 and TRBJ2-7; no clear D. Germline V gene data show CDR1 as MDHEN and CDR2 as SYDVKM. There are 11 residues in the CDR3. The V end was cut by 5 bases, the J end by 4 bases, with 6 bases between.

The chain has TRBV29-1 and TRBJ1-2; 8 nucleotides line up with TRBD1. V lost 4 bases to trimming and J lost 9 bases; unmatched junction nucleotides: 4. CDR3 size: 11 residues. Germline CDR1 is SQVTM and CDR2 is ANQGSEA. The CDR3 nucleotides read TGCAGCGTTGTGACAGGGGCTAGCTACACCTTC. It codes for CSVVTGASYTF.